This T cell receptor (beta chain) was sequenced for a study of T cells in Graves' hyperthyroidism and ophthalmopathy. Overall study context: Specimen type is peripheral blood, collected at initial diagnosis prior to any treatment. General study points: Using 13 V-J features, a model discriminated ophthalmopathy from stable hyperthyroidism.

Graves' hyperthyroidism without ophthalmopathy progression within 18 months was termed stable. V lost 0 bases and J lost 5, with 11 bases in between. CDR1 and CDR2 from the germline V gene are SNHLY and FYNNEI. The CDR3 runs 15 residues. This clonotype was recorded at least ten times. Antigen unknown. The CDR3 regions of TCR beta were amplified from RNA transcripts. Initially, a first-round RT-PCR of the TCR CDR3 employed the HTBI primer set. TCRdb re-analysed the multiplex PCR reads in MiXCR, keeping a single row per CDR3 protein. Among roughly 570,000 distinct CDR3 sequences listed, approximately 15% were seen once.

This receptor was identified in a woman between 25 and 40 years old with Graves' hyperthyroidism. Sequenced: blood. The genes are TRBV2 and TRBJ2-4; D uncertain. The CDR3 reads CASSEAGYEENIQYF. The CDR3 DNA is TGTGCCAGCAGTGAAGCGGGGTACGAGGAAAACATTCAGTACTTC.